Below, 21 T cell receptor beta chains from the same sample are listed, as sequenced in a study of a mutant IDH1 vaccine in newly diagnosed glioma. The time point was: week 5, during vaccination. One vaccine dose held 300 ug of mutant IDH1 20-mer peptide and came with topical imiquimod. Which antigens these TCRs recognize remains unknown. The repertoire was sequenced with immunoSEQ multiplex PCR; TCRdb's copy has only in-frame clones and lacks some. This sample has under 95,000 clones, with roughly 91% found just once. The source was PBMCs, collected from a glioma patient whose treatment included an IDH1 peptide vaccine. Source of these receptors: a woman in her forties or fifties with glioma.

The chain combines TRBV11-2 with TRBJ1-2; perhaps TRBD1 as D (5 bases). V lost 10 bases to trimming and J lost 2 bases, with 14 bases between them. CDR1 and CDR2 from the germline V gene are SGHAT and FQNNGV. This CDR3 spans 13 amino acids. The chain's CDR3 is CATGTPENYGYTF. CDR3 sequence (DNA): TGTGCCACTGGGACGCCGGAAAACTATGGCTACACCTTC.

The rearrangement joins TRBV5-1 to TRBJ1-1; D unclear. There are 12 residues in the CDR3. Deletions cut 1 base from V and 5 bases from J, with 6 bases between. Germline V gene data show CDR1 as SGHRS and CDR2 as YFSETQ. The CDR3: CASSLRGTEAFF. Written as DNA, the CDR3 is TGCGCCAGCAGCTTGCGAGGGACTGAAGCTTTCTTT.

The genes are TRBV2 and TRBJ1-2; 7 bases fit TRBD1. The CDR3 loop spans 12 amino acids. Germline CDR1 is SNHLY and CDR2 is FYNNEI. The V gene end was trimmed by 5 bases and the J gene end by 5 bases; junction bases not matched to a gene: 2. Here the CDR3 DNA reads TGTGCCAGCAGTTCGACAGGGTATGGCTACACCTTC. This translates into CASSSTGYGYTF.

V gene TRBV5-1 combines with J gene TRBJ2-1; D might be TRBD2 (6 bases). The V gene's germline CDR1 is SGHRS and CDR2 YFSETQ. CDR3 size: 14 residues. Trimming cost V 0 bases and J 8 bases, with 12 bases left between them. Here the CDR3 reads CASSLGRESDEQFF. Here the CDR3 DNA reads TGCGCCAGCAGCTTGGGTCGGGAGAGCGATGAGCAGTTCTTC.

This chain connects TRBV5-4 to TRBJ2-7, with a weak D call TRBD1 (7 bases). CDR1 is SGHNT, CDR2 YYREEE, per germline (reference sequence). The V and J ends lost 4 bases and 2 bases respectively, with 13 bases between them. The length of the CDR3 is 14 residues. The CDR3 DNA sequence: TGTGCCAGCAGCAGGCAGGGGGAGGCCTACGAGCAGTACTTC. Translated, it gives CASSRQGEAYEQYF.

V and J are TRBV9 and TRBJ2-3; a weak D match, TRBD2 (6 bases). CDR1 and CDR2 from the germline V gene are SGDLS and YYNGEE. The ends were cut back, 7 bases at V and 5 bases at J, with 17 bases in the middle. The CDR3 is 14 amino acids. This CDR3 is CASHRGGVGDTQYF. The CDR3 DNA sequence: TGTGCCAGCCATAGGGGCGGGGTGGGAGATACGCAGTATTTT.

J is TRBJ1-2 and V is TRBV28; D ambiguous. Germline V gene data show CDR1 as MDHEN and CDR2 as SYDVKM. V dropped 1 base and J dropped 2 bases, with 8 bases sitting between them. The CDR3 covers 14 residues. The CDR3, as DNA: TGTGCCAGCAGTTTATTAGCGGGAAACTATGGCTACACCTTC. This encodes CASSLLAGNYGYTF.

V is TRBV20-1 and J is TRBJ1-2; D not resolved. V shed 4 bases and J shed 5 bases, with 8 bases lying between them. This CDR3 is 11 amino acids long. CDR1 and CDR2 from the germline V gene are DFQATT and SNEGSKA (reference sequence). The CDR3 protein is CSAIANYGYTF. The DNA of the CDR3 is TGCAGTGCTATCGCGAATTATGGCTACACCTTC.

The V and J genes are TRBV2 and TRBJ2-5; maybe TRBD1 (6 bases). Germline values: CDR1 SNHLY, CDR2 FYNNEI. The CDR3 has 14 amino acids. V lost 6 bases and J 1 base, leaving 12 bases between the germline ends. DNA of the CDR3: TGTGCCAGCAGGATAACAGGGTTCCAAGAGACCCAGTACTTC. Translation gives CASRITGFQETQYF. Full variable domain (outside the CDR3, taken from reference TRBV2 and TRBJ2-5): EPEVTQTPSHQVTQMGQEVILRCVPISNHLYFYWYRQILGQKVEFLVSFYNNEISEKSEIFDDQFSVERPDGSNFTLKIRSTKLEDSAMYFCASRITGFQETQYFGPGTRLLVL.

The chain is built from TRBV5-1 and TRBJ2-1; D may correspond to TRBD1 or TRBD2 (5 bases each). V lost 0 bases, J lost 9 bases, and 7 bases lay in between. The germline gives CDR1 SGHRS, CDR2 YFSETQ. The CDR3 spans 12 residues. The CDR3 nucleotides are TGCGCCAGCAGCTTGGTAGGGACTGAGCAGTTCTTC. Translation gives CASSLVGTEQFF.

The table lists this clone with a few counts. The J gene is TRBJ1-6, the V gene TRBV2; D call uncertain. The CDR3 is 16 residues long. V was pared by 3 bases and J by 4 bases, with 13 bases between. CDR1 and CDR2 (germline): SNHLY, FYNNEI. This CDR3 is CASSERVTNYNSPLHF. The DNA for the CDR3 is TGTGCCAGCAGTGAGAGAGTGACAAATTATAATTCACCCCTCCACTTT. Full variable domain (rest looked up from reference TRBV2 and TRBJ1-6): EPEVTQTPSHQVTQMGQEVILRCVPISNHLYFYWYRQILGQKVEFLVSFYNNEISEKSEIFDDQFSVERPDGSNFTLKIRSTKLEDSAMYFCASSERVTNYNSPLHFGNGTRLTVT.

The gene calls are TRBV4-1 and TRBJ2-7; D gene uncertain. The germline CDR1 and CDR2 sequences are MGHRA and YSYEKL. The V and J ends lost 0 bases and 1 base respectively, with 10 bases between them. CDR3 size: 15 residues. CDR3 bases: TGCGCCAGCAGCCAAGATAGGGCTGGATCCTACGAGCAGTACTTC. It yields the protein CASSQDRAGSYEQYF.

The chain recombines TRBV29-1 with TRBJ2-7; the D gene is possibly TRBD2 (5 bases). Looked up from germline, CDR1 is SQVTM and CDR2 is ANQGSEA. The V end was cut by 6 bases, the J end by 6 bases, with 12 bases between. The CDR3 covers 11 residues. CDR3 coding DNA: TGCAGCGTCGGGGTGCCCGGCGAGCAGTACTTC. It yields the protein CSVGVPGEQYF.

This CDR3 reads CASSLRTGVGYTF. CDR3 coding DNA: TGTGCCAGCAGCTTGAGGACAGGTGTTGGCTACACCTTC. V is TRBV7-9 and J is TRBJ1-2; 7 bases align to TRBD1. V shed 3 bases and J 7 bases; nucleotides not matched to a gene: 5. The CDR3 has 13 amino acids. Per germline, CDR1 SEHNR and CDR2 FQNEAQ (reference sequence).

V and J are TRBV19 and TRBJ2-1, with 7 positions matching TRBD1. The CDR3 length is 16 residues. CDR1 is LNHDA, CDR2 SQIVND, per germline (reference sequence). The junction had 15 bases not matched to a gene; V was cut back by 3 bases and J by 10 bases. The CDR3 DNA reads as TGTGCCAGTAGTATGTTGGGGGACAGATCAATGAAGGAGCAGTTCTTC. Amino acid sequence: CASSMLGDRSMKEQFF. Complete variable domain (other parts from reference TRBV19 and TRBJ2-1): DGGITQSPKYLFRKEGQNVTLSCEQNLNHDAMYWYRQDPGQGLRLIYYSQIVNDFQKGDIAEGYSVSREKKESFPLTVTSAQKNPTAFYLCASSMLGDRSMKEQFFGPGTRLTVL.

V and J are TRBV14 and TRBJ2-7, with D perhaps TRBD1 (7 bases). The length of the CDR3 is 16 residues. The germline V and J ends were trimmed by 0 bases and 2 bases, with 14 bases remaining between them. The germline gives CDR1 SGHDN, CDR2 FVKESK. CDR3 sequence reads: CASSQDQGGVPYEQYF. CDR3 nucleotide sequence: TGTGCCAGCAGCCAAGATCAGGGGGGAGTGCCCTACGAGCAGTACTTC.

The chain joins TRBV28 to TRBJ1-2; maybe TRBD1 (5 bases). The CDR3 sequence is 15 residues long. V lost 6 bases and J 3 bases, leaving 17 bases between the germline ends. CDR1 and CDR2 (germline): MDHEN, SYDVKM. The CDR3, as DNA: TGTGCCAGCAGCATCAAAAGGGACGTATACTATGGCTACACCTTC. Residues: CASSIKRDVYYGYTF.

This clone was counted a single time. J is TRBJ1-2 and V is TRBV7-9; D is undetermined. This CDR3 has 11 residues. The ends were cut back, 3 bases at V and 8 bases at J, with 7 bases in the middle. Looked up from germline, CDR1 is SEHNR and CDR2 is FQNEAQ (reference sequence). The CDR3 DNA follows: TGTGCCAGCAGCTTCGCAAACGGCTACACCTTC. This codes for CASSFANGYTF.

This clone was counted once. The V gene is TRBV2, the J gene TRBJ2-5; TRBD2 agrees at 8 bases. The V gene end was trimmed by 7 bases and the J gene end by 9 bases; junction bases not matched to a gene: 7. From germline, CDR1 is SNHLY and CDR2 FYNNEI. CDR3 length equals 12 residues. Here the CDR3 reads CASTPTGGAQYF. For the CDR3, the DNA is TGTGCCAGCACCCCCACGGGGGGGGCCCAGTACTTC.

The rearrangement uses TRBV30 and TRBJ1-2; no definite D call. The CDR3 extends over 13 amino acids. With 4 bases removed from V and 4 bases from J, the gap between germline ends came to 13 bases. Germline CDR1 and CDR2: GTSNPN and SVGIG (reference sequence). The CDR3: CAWTLDGPYGYTF. The CDR3 bases are TGTGCCTGGACCCTGGACGGCCCCTATGGCTACACCTTC.

This chain uses TRBV18 with TRBJ2-3; 7 nucleotides align to TRBD1. The CDR3 runs to 13 residues. Germline V CDR1 and CDR2: KGHSH, LQKENI. V shed 6 bases, J shed 2 bases, and the junction held 2 bases outside the gene matches. The CDR3 nucleotides are TGTGCCAGCTCGGACAGGTACACAGATACGCAGTATTTT. Translation: CASSDRYTDTQYF.